This T cell receptor beta chain was obtained from a study of T cell responses to AZD1222 COVID-19 vaccine. Worth noting for this clone: Its antigen is currently unknown.

V lost 7 bases, J lost 6 bases, and 7 bases lay in between. There are 11 residues in the CDR3. Germline V gives CDR1 LGHDT, CDR2 YNNKEL (reference sequence). The study, taken as a whole, reports: Two AZD1222 doses significantly raised spike-specific TCR breadth and depth over controls. Repertoires were collected only later (after the peak T cell response had occurred). Vaccine-associated CD4 TCRs ranged over spike, dominating at 160-218 and 743-854. It should be noted that donors were predominantly white British and more often female, and clonal diversity was possibly underestimated.

Using immunoSEQ multiplex PCR, the repertoire was profiled, and TCRdb retains in-frame clones only, with some absent. Among 85,000 to 100,000 clones listed, about 89% were seen once. The sequenced sample was peripheral blood, obtained on day 0 of AZD1222 vaccination. The gene calls are TRBV3-1 (or the pseudogene TRBV3-2) and TRBJ2-1, with D maybe TRBD2 (5 bases). The sequence derives from an adult in good health. CDR3 nucleotide sequence: TGTGCCAGCACTAGCATCAATGAGCAGTTCTTC. This encodes CASTSINEQFF.